The 20 T cell receptor beta chains reported below all come from one sample, sequenced in a study of T cell responses to AZD1222 COVID-19 vaccine. TCRdb's table, derived via immunoSEQ multiplex PCR, lists solely in-frame clones and lacks some. The sample includes 90,000 to 120,000 clones, around 87% seen only once; the top ten take approximately 4.3%. The source was peripheral blood, collected on day 0 of AZD1222 vaccination. The receptors come from an adult in good health.

The gene calls are TRBV27 and TRBJ2-7; D possibly corresponds to TRBD1 (5 bases). CDR3 length: 16 amino acids. The V and J ends lost 8 bases and 3 bases respectively, with 23 bases between them. In germline, CDR1 is MNHEY, CDR2 SMNVEV (reference sequence). The CDR3 loop reads CASAGADRLSNYEQYF. Here the CDR3 DNA reads TGTGCCAGCGCTGGGGCTGATAGGCTCTCCAACTACGAGCAGTACTTC.

A few counts support this clone. The chain joins TRBV11-2 to TRBJ2-1; unclear D gene. V lost 3 bases and J lost 4, with 7 bases in between. The germline gives CDR1 SGHAT, CDR2 FQNNGV. This CDR3 is 13 amino acids long. The CDR3 protein is CASSFGPYNEQFF. In DNA form, the CDR3 reads TGTGCCAGCAGCTTTGGCCCGTACAATGAGCAGTTCTTC.

This chain links TRBV24-1 with TRBJ2-2; TRBD2 matches 7 bases. The germline V gene has CDR1 KGHDR and CDR2 SFDVKD. J lost 6 bases, V lost 2 bases, and 11 bases had no gene match. The CDR3 runs 17 residues. This CDR3 is CATSDSGPSGKAGELFF. CDR3 nucleotides: TGTGCCACCAGTGATTCCGGCCCCAGCGGGAAGGCCGGGGAGCTGTTTTTT.

J is TRBJ2-3 and V is TRBV7-3, with 8 bases matching TRBD2. V lost 1 base and J lost 1; bases outside the gene matches: 4. The CDR3 contains 16 residues. Germline CDR1 and CDR2: SGHTA and FQGTGA. CDR3 bases: TGTGCCAGCAGCTTAAATAGCGGGGCGGGCACAGATACGCAGTATTTT. Its protein product is CASSLNSGAGTDTQYF. Full variable domain (rest looked up from reference TRBV7-3 and TRBJ2-3): GAGVSQTPSNKVTEKGKYVELRCDPISGHTALYWYRQSLGQGPEFLIYFQGTGAADDSGLPNDRFFAVRPEGSVSTLKIQRTERGDSAVYLCASSLNSGAGTDTQYFGPGTRLTVL.

V usage is TRBV30 and J usage is TRBJ1-3, with D possibly matching TRBD1 (6 bases). CDR1 and CDR2 from the germline V gene are GTSNPN and SVGIG (reference sequence). Deletions cut 4 bases from V and 2 bases from J, with 21 bases between. The CDR3 covers 17 residues. The CDR3 is CAWTPPLYGGPGNTIYF. Here the CDR3 DNA reads TGTGCCTGGACCCCCCCGCTCTACGGGGGGCCTGGAAACACCATATATTTT.

The genes are TRBV29-1 and TRBJ1-2; D may be TRBD1 (5 bases). CDR3 size: 15 residues. Germline V gives CDR1 SQVTM, CDR2 ANQGSEA. V was cut by 0 bases and J by 2 bases, with 13 bases left in between. The CDR3 sequence is CSVEDSGGVNYGYTF. The CDR3, as DNA: TGCAGCGTTGAAGATAGTGGGGGGGTAAACTATGGCTACACCTTC.

This clone was seen only a few times. The J gene is TRBJ2-2, the V gene TRBV19; tentatively, D is TRBD1 (5 bases). Germline V gene sequence: CDR1 LNHDA, CDR2 SQIVND (reference sequence). The CDR3 extends over 13 amino acids. V gave up 5 bases and J gave up 7 bases, with 11 bases separating them. CDR3 coding DNA: TGTGCCAGTAGTGTTCAGGGATACGGGGAGCTGTTTTTT. This translates into CASSVQGYGELFF.

This clone was counted once. This chain links TRBV7-9 with TRBJ1-5; the match to TRBD1 covers 7 bases. CDR3 length: 17 amino acids. J lost 6 bases, V lost 5 bases, and 16 bases had no gene match. Germline CDR1 SEHNR, CDR2 FQNEAQ (reference sequence). CDR3 region: CASSRYSTGVSGQPQHF. The CDR3 region has the DNA TGTGCCAGCAGCCGATATTCAACAGGGGTATCAGGTCAGCCCCAGCATTTT.

The V and J genes are TRBV6-6 and TRBJ1-1; 8 bases are a match to TRBD1. This CDR3 spans 15 amino acids. V shed 6 bases and J 6 bases; nucleotides not matched to a gene: 12. Per germline, CDR1 MNHNY and CDR2 SVGAGI (reference sequence). The CDR3 protein is CASSPIGQGGPEAFF. The CDR3 DNA sequence: TGTGCCAGCAGCCCGATAGGACAGGGAGGACCTGAAGCTTTCTTT.

The J gene is TRBJ2-5, the V gene TRBV6-6; D is unresolved. Per the germline V gene, CDR1 is MNHNY and CDR2 is SVGAGI (reference sequence). There are 16 residues in the CDR3. V lost 0 bases and J lost 2, with 13 bases in between. DNA of the CDR3: TGTGCCAGCAGTTACTCGAGGAGCGCAACTCAAGAGACCCAGTACTTC. The encoded protein is CASSYSRSATQETQYF.

This clone was counted between two and nine times. V gene TRBV18 combines with J gene TRBJ1-4; D is ambiguous. Germline V gene data show CDR1 as KGHSH and CDR2 as LQKENI. This CDR3 has 15 amino acids. V lost 0 bases to trimming and J lost 8 bases, with 13 bases between them. CDR3 in amino acids: CASSPPGLESEKLFF. CDR3 bases: TGTGCCAGCTCACCACCGGGCCTCGAGAGCGAAAAACTGTTTTTT.

As for this clone: An end of the junction does not agree with germline; a read error may underlie this. The J gene is TRBJ2-1, the V gene TRBV28; TRBD2 matches at 9 bases. CDR3 length: 15 amino acids. Looked up from germline, CDR1 is MDHEN and CDR2 is SYDVKM. The CDR3 is CASSIAGAGGNGQFF. In DNA form, the CDR3 reads TGTGCCAGCAGTATAGCGGGAGCGGGGGGCAATGGGCAGTTCTTC.

This clone was seen just once. The CDR3 region has the DNA TGTGCCAGCAGTCGTCAGACAGGGGGCGCGGACACCGGGGAGCTGTTTTTT. This encodes CASSRQTGGADTGELFF. The rearrangement joins TRBV7-3 to TRBJ2-2, with TRBD1 matching over 10 bases. J was trimmed by 3 bases and V by 6 bases; bases with no gene match: 10. The CDR3 runs to 17 residues. Germline V gives CDR1 SGHTA, CDR2 FQGTGA.

V is TRBV11-2 and J is TRBJ2-7; the match to TRBD2 covers 7 bases. V was pared by 3 bases and J by 5 bases, with 10 bases of the junction left unmatched. This CDR3 contains 15 residues. Germline CDR1 reads SGHAT; CDR2 reads FQNNGV. CDR3 amino acids: CASSFFGGGQNEQYF. For the CDR3, the DNA is TGTGCCAGCAGCTTTTTTGGGGGAGGGCAAAACGAGCAGTACTTC.

The chain has TRBV24-1 and TRBJ2-5, with D possibly being TRBD1 or TRBD2 (5 bases each). The V gene's germline CDR1 is KGHDR and CDR2 SFDVKD. V lost 2 bases to trimming and J lost 5 bases, with 17 bases between them. The CDR3 covers 16 residues. In nucleotides, the CDR3 is TGTGCCACCAGTGATTCAAAGGGGCTAGCTGCGGAGACCCAGTACTTC. Its translation: CATSDSKGLAAETQYF.

CDR3 sequence: CASSFRGGPYEQYF. CDR3 DNA sequence: TGTGCCAGCAGCTTTCGGGGCGGCCCCTACGAGCAGTACTTC. The chain links TRBV13 to TRBJ2-7; D may be TRBD1 or TRBD2 (5 bases each). V lost 3 bases, J lost 2 bases, and 11 bases lay in between. Per the germline V gene, CDR1 is PRHDT and CDR2 is FYEKMQ (reference sequence). The length of the CDR3 is 14 residues.

The rearrangement uses TRBV2 and TRBJ2-1; D is perhaps TRBD2 (5 bases). V was trimmed by 0 bases and J by 0 bases, leaving 6 bases between them. The V gene's germline CDR1 is SNHLY and CDR2 FYNNEI. The CDR3 has 15 residues. As DNA, the CDR3 is TGTGCCAGCAGTGAAGCAGGGAGCTCCTACAATGAGCAGTTCTTC. Its protein is CASSEAGSSYNEQFF.

V and J are TRBV7-2 and TRBJ2-5, with TRBD2 identical over 9 bases. Germline CDR1 reads SGHTA; CDR2 reads FQGNSA. The trim removed 7 bases at V and 1 base at J, leaving 7 bases unmatched. This CDR3 comprises 15 residues. The CDR3 spells CASIRLAGSQETQYF. The CDR3 DNA reads as TGTGCCAGCATTAGGCTAGCGGGGTCCCAAGAGACCCAGTACTTC.

The chain recombines TRBV7-7 with TRBJ2-5, with TRBD2 as a possible D gene (6 bases). Trimming pared 0 bases from V and 5 bases from J, leaving 10 bases between. This CDR3 comprises 14 residues. Germline CDR1 reads SSHAT; CDR2 reads FNYEAQ (reference sequence). The CDR3 protein is CASSLAGGGETQYF. The CDR3 DNA sequence: TGTGCCAGCAGCTTAGCGGGTGGGGGGGAGACCCAGTACTTC.

J is TRBJ1-1 and V is TRBV7-3, with TRBD1 identical over 7 bases. With 5 bases clipped from V and 1 base from J, the junction kept 16 bases outside the gene matches. The germline gives CDR1 SGHTA, CDR2 FQGTGA. This CDR3 spans 18 amino acids. The CDR3 region is CASSPHGTDPLRNTEAFF. CDR3 sequence (DNA): TGTGCCAGCAGCCCCCATGGGACAGACCCATTAAGGAACACTGAAGCTTTCTTT.